What follows describes a single T cell receptor beta chain. This entry comes from a study of blood T cell repertoires in COVID-19. The authors' processing: Reference gene primer amplification yielded estimated nucleated cell counts. The method was immunoSEQ multiplex PCR; TCRdb's version includes in-frame clones alone and lacks a portion of them. The DNA was the basis for D and trimming; V, J and clone size are from that table. Of over 200,000 clones listed, over 65% are singletons. The germline V and J ends were trimmed by 8 bases and 2 bases, with 21 bases remaining between them. Germline lookup yields CDR1 SEHNR and CDR2 FQNEAQ (reference sequence). The CDR3 extends over 16 amino acids.

The material sequenced was peripheral blood. The source is a woman in her 70s with active or convalescent COVID-19. This chain links TRBV7-9 with TRBJ1-1; possible D gene TRBD1, 5 bases. The CDR3 loop is CASQPSRITGNTEAFF. The CDR3 DNA reads as TGTGCCAGCCAACCCTCTCGAATTACAGGAAACACTGAAGCTTTCTTT.